These 9 T cell receptor beta chains were sequenced from one sample in a study of blood T cell repertoires in COVID-19 (dated by TCRdb to between 2020 and 2021). The library was prepared using the immunoSEQ multiplex PCR assay. TCRdb's version of the immuneACCESS table is confined to in-frame rearrangements and falls short of the full clone set. An unresolved V gene accounts for under half of the shortfall where checked; the remainder is of unknown origin. The table for this sample lists about 120,000 clones; 88% of them were counted only once. Under 13% of the sample is taken by the ten largest. Sequenced input: peripheral blood. The receptors come from a man between 50 and 59 years old with acute or convalescent COVID-19.

V usage is TRBV29-1 and J usage is TRBJ2-1, with D perhaps matching TRBD1 (5 bases). Germline CDR1 is SQVTM and CDR2 is ANQGSEA. This CDR3 has 12 amino acids. Deletions cut 6 bases from V and 5 bases from J, with 11 bases between. CDR3 sequence reads: CSVSDIDNEQFF. The CDR3 coding sequence is TGCAGCGTGTCGGACATCGACAATGAGCAGTTCTTC.

V usage is TRBV2 and J usage is TRBJ2-5; 12 nucleotides match TRBD2. The CDR3 runs to 21 residues. The germline V gene has CDR1 SNHLY and CDR2 FYNNEI. Trimming removed 8 bases from V and 1 base from J; junction bases left unmatched: 23. The CDR3 loop reads CASRKVPAASGGAISQETQYF. In nucleotides, the CDR3 is TGTGCCAGCCGTAAAGTACCCGCGGCTAGCGGGGGGGCAATCAGCCAAGAGACCCAGTACTTC.

This clone appeared a few times. V and J are TRBV6-2 or TRBV6-3 and TRBJ2-2; D gene ambiguous. CDR3 size: 13 residues. Between the trimmed V and J ends, which lost 6 bases and 3 bases, there was a span of 8 bases. Looked up from germline, CDR1 is MNHEY and CDR2 is SVGEGT. For the CDR3, the DNA is TGTGCCAGCAGCCGAACATACACCGGGGAGCTGTTTTTT. Translation: CASSRTYTGELFF.

This clone has just one count. The rearrangement links TRBV7-2 to TRBJ2-3, with 11 bases identical to TRBD1. Trimming removed 6 bases from V and 7 bases from J; junction bases left unmatched: 9. The germline V gene encodes CDR1 SGHTA and CDR2 FQGNSA. CDR3 length: 15 residues. The CDR3 nucleotides are TGTGCCAGCAGGCAGCCGGGACAGGGGGTTCATACGCAGTATTTT. Translated: CASRQPGQGVHTQYF.

The chain employs TRBV6-1 and TRBJ2-3; 9 bases are a match to TRBD2. This CDR3 is built from 19 residues. Trimming at V came to 0 bases and at J to 1 base, leaving 11 bases not matched to a gene. The germline gives CDR1 MNHNS, CDR2 SASEGT. In nucleotides, the CDR3 is TGTGCCAGCAGTGAAGCGGAGGTAGCGGGAGAAGGGGGCACAGATACGCAGTATTTT. Its translation: CASSEAEVAGEGGTDTQYF.

The chain uses TRBV4-1 and TRBJ1-5; D is perhaps TRBD1 (6 bases). This CDR3 spans 14 amino acids. Trimming shortened V by 6 bases and J by 11 bases, and 20 bases separated the two germline ends. Germline V gene lookup returns CDR1 MGHRA and CDR2 YSYEKL. The CDR3 bases are TGCGCCAGCAGAACAGGGACCCAGGGGATGACCCAGCATTTT. This codes for CASRTGTQGMTQHF.

J is TRBJ1-2 and V is TRBV14; tentative D call: TRBD1 (6 bases). This CDR3 contains 10 residues. Trimming took off 6 bases at V and 8 bases at J, with 7 bases between the two ends. Looked up from germline, CDR1 is SGHDN and CDR2 is FVKESK. CDR3 in amino acids: CASRRGGYTF. The CDR3 bases are TGTGCCAGCAGAAGGGGGGGCTACACCTTC.

V gene TRBV14 combines with J gene TRBJ2-5; TRBD2 might be the D (6 bases). The CDR3 has 15 amino acids. Deletions cut 3 bases from V and 3 bases from J, with 14 bases between. From germline, CDR1 is SGHDN and CDR2 FVKESK. In DNA, the CDR3 is TGTGCCAGCAGCCAGCCGGGACTGGTAAAAGAGACCCAGTACTTC. Residues: CASSQPGLVKETQYF.

V usage is TRBV7-2 and J usage is TRBJ2-1; 8 bases align to TRBD2. The CDR3 runs 14 residues. Germline V gene sequence: CDR1 SGHTA, CDR2 FQGNSA. J gave up 7 bases and V 6 bases, and 8 bases lay outside the gene matches. CDR3 in amino acids: CASSHGGATNEQFF. CDR3 DNA: TGTGCCAGCAGTCACGGGGGGGCAACTAATGAGCAGTTCTTC.